This TCR beta chain was observed in a study of blood T cells in healthy people across ages. Together with a sample-barcoded 5' primer, a J-beta primer mix was included in a second PCR lasting about 7 to 12 cycles. TCRdb itself ran the 5' RACE reads through MiXCR, one entry per CDR3 protein. The table has roughly 800,000 distinct CDR3 sequences, about 55% seen once; the top ten hold around 41%. V shed 6 bases and J 2 bases; nucleotides not matched to a gene: 8. There are 15 residues in the CDR3. This clonotype turned up a few times. Antigen unknown. Study observations and caveats: Versus aged donors, long-lived donors had higher diversity and more naive CD4+ cells.

J is TRBJ2-5 and V is TRBV12-3 or TRBV12-4; TRBD1 agrees at 8 bases. This TCR derives from a man older than 75 in good health. Material: blood. In DNA, the CDR3 is TGTGCCAGCAGCACCGACAGGGGCGGACAAGAGACCCAGTACTTC. It codes for CASSTDRGGQETQYF.